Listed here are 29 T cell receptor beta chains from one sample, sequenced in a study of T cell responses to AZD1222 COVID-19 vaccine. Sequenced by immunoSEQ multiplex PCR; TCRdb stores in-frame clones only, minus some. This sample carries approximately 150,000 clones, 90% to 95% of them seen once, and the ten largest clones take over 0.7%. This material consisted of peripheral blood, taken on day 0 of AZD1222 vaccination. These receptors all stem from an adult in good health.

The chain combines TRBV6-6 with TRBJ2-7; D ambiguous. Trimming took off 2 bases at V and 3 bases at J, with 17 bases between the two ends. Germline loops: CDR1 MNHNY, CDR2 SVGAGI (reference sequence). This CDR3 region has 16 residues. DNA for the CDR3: TGTGCCAGCAGTTACCCGCTTGTGATAGGAGTCTACGAGCAGTACTTC. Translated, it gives CASSYPLVIGVYEQYF.

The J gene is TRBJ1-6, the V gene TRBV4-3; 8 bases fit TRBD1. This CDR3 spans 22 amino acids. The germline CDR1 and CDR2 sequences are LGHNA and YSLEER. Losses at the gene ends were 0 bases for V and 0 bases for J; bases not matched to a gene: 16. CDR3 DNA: TGCGCCAGCAGCCAAGATATTGGGGCCAGGGGGCCTGAGAGCTCCTATAATTCACCCCTCCACTTT. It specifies CASSQDIGARGPESSYNSPLHF.

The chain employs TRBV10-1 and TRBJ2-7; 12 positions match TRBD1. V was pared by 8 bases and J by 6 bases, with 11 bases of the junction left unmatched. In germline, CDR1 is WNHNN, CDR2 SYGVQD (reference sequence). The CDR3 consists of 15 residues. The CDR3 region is CASGPGTGGFREQYF. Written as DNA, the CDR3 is TGCGCCAGCGGACCAGGGACAGGGGGCTTTCGCGAGCAGTACTTC.

DNA of the CDR3: TGTGCCAGCAGCTTTTTTCAGTTAGCGTCGAACACCGGGGAGCTGTTTTTT. Its translation: CASSFFQLASNTGELFF. The chain uses TRBV13 and TRBJ2-2, with D possibly TRBD2 on 5 matching bases. The CDR3 spans 17 residues. V was shortened by 3 bases and J by 0 bases, with 14 bases between the two germline ends. CDR1 is PRHDT and CDR2 is FYEKMQ in the germline V gene (reference sequence).

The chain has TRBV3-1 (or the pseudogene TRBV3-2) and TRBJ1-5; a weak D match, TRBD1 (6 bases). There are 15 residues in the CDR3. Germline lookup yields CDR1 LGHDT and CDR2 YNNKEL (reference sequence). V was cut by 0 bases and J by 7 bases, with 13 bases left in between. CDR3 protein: CASSQELGAGQPQHF. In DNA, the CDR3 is TGTGCCAGCAGCCAAGAATTGGGGGCCGGACAGCCCCAGCATTTT.

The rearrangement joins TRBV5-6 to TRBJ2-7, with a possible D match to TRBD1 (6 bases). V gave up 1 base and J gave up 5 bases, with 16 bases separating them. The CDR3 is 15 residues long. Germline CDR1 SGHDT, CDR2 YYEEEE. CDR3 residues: CASSLTGLSFDEQYF. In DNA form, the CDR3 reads TGTGCCAGCAGCTTGACAGGGCTTAGTTTCGACGAGCAGTACTTC.

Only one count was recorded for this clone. CDR3 in amino acids: CASSGDLEETQYF. CDR3 DNA: TGTGCCAGCAGCGGGGACTTAGAAGAGACCCAGTACTTC. This chain uses TRBV5-4 with TRBJ2-5; weak D call: TRBD2 (6 bases). The CDR3 loop spans 13 amino acids. In germline, CDR1 is SGHNT, CDR2 YYREEE (reference sequence). Trimming stripped 4 bases from V and 3 bases from J, with 10 bases between.

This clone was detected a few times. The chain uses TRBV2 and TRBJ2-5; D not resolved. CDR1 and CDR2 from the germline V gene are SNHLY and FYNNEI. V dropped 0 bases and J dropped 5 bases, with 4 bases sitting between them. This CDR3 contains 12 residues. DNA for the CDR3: TGTGCCAGCAGTGAAGCAGAGGAGACCCAGTACTTC. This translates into CASSEAEETQYF. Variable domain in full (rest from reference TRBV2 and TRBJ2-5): EPEVTQTPSHQVTQMGQEVILRCVPISNHLYFYWYRQILGQKVEFLVSFYNNEISEKSEIFDDQFSVERPDGSNFTLKIRSTKLEDSAMYFCASSEAEETQYFGPGTRLLVL.

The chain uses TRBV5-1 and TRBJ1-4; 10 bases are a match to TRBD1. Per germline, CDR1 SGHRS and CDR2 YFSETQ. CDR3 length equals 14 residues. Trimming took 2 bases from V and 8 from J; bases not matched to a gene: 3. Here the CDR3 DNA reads TGCGCCAGCAGCTTTGGGACAGGGGAGGAAAAACTGTTTTTT. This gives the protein CASSFGTGEEKLFF.

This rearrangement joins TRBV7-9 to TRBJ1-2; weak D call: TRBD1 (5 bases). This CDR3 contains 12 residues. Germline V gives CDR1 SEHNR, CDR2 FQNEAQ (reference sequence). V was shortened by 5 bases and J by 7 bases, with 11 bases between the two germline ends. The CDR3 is CASSTQTAGYTF. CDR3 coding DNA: TGTGCCAGCAGCACCCAGACAGCTGGCTACACCTTC.

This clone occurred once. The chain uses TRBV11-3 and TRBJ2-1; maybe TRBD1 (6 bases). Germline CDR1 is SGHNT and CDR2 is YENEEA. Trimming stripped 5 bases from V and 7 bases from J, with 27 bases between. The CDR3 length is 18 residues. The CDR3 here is CASSPYSGQSLRGNEQFF. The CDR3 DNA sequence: TGTGCCAGCAGCCCCTACTCTGGACAGAGCTTAAGAGGGAATGAGCAGTTCTTC.

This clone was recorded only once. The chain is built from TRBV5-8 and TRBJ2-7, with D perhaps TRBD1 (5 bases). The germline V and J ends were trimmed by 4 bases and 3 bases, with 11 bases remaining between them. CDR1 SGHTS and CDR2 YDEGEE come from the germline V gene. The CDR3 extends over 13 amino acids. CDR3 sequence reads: CASSIGHGYEQYF. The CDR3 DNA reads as TGTGCCAGCAGCATTGGACACGGCTACGAGCAGTACTTC. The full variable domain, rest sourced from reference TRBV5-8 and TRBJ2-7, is EAGVTQSPTHLIKTRGQQATLRCSPISGHTSVYWYQQALGLGLQFLLWYDEGEERNRGNFPPRFSGRQFPNYSSELNVNALELEDSALYLCASSIGHGYEQYFGPGTRLTVT.

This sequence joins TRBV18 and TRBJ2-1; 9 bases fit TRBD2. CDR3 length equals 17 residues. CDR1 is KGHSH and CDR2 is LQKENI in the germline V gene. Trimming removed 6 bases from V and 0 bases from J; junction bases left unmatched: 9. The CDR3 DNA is TGTGCCAGCTCCACTGCGGGGGGGAAGAGCTCCTACAATGAGCAGTTCTTC. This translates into CASSTAGGKSSYNEQFF.

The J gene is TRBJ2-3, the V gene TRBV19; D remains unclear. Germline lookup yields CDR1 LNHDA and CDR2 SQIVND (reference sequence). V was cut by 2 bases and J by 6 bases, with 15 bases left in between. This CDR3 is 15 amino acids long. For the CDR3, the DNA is TGTGCCAGTAGTATAACAAGGGCTTCTGGGGATACGCAGTATTTT. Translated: CASSITRASGDTQYF.

The CDR3 bases are TGTGCCAGCAGTCCTAGGACAGGAGAAGCTTTCTTT. Protein product: CASSPRTGEAFF. This sequence joins TRBV3-1 (or the pseudogene TRBV3-2) and TRBJ1-1, with 7 bases aligning to TRBD1. Germline values: CDR1 LGHDT, CDR2 YNNKEL (reference sequence). The CDR3 extends over 12 amino acids. The V gene end was trimmed by 6 bases and the J gene end by 8 bases; junction bases not matched to a gene: 6.

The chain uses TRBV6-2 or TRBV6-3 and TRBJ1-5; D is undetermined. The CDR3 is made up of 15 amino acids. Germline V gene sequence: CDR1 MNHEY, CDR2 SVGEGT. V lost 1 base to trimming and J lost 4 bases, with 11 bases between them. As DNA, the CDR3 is TGTGCCAGCAGTTACTTCCGGAGGGATAATCAGCCCCAGCATTTT. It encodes CASSYFRRDNQPQHF.

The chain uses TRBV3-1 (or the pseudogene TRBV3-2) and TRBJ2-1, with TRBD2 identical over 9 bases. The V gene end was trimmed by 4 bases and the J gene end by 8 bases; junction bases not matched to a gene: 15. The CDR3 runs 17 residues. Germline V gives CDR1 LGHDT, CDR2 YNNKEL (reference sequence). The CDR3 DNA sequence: TGTGCCAGCAGCCCAGCCCAAGGGCGGGGGGGCCAGGATGAGCAGTTCTTC. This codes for CASSPAQGRGGQDEQFF.

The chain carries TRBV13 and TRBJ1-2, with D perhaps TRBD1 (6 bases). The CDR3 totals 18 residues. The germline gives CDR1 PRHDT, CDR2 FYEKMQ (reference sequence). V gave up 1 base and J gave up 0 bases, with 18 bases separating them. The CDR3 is CASSLDFRGREANYGYTF. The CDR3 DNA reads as TGTGCCAGCAGCTTAGATTTCCGGGGGCGTGAGGCTAACTATGGCTACACCTTC.

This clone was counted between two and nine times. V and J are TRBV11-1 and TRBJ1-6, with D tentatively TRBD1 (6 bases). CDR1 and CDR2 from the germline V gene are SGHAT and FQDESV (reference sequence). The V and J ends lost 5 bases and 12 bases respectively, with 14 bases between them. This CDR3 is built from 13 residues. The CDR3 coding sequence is TGTGCCAGCAGCCGTACGACAGGTAGACCCCTCCACTTT. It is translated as CASSRTTGRPLHF.

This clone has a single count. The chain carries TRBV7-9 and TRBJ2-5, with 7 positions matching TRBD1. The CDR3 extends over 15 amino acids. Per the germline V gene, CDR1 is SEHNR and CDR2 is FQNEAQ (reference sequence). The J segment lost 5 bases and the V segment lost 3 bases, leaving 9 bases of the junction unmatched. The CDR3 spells CASSLGQGVPETQYF. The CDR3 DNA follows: TGTGCCAGCAGCTTGGGGCAGGGGGTACCGGAGACCCAGTACTTC.

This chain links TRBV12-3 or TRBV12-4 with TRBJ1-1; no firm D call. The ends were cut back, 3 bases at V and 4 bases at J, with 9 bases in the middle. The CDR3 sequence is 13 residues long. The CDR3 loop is CASSFREGTEAFF. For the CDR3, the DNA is TGTGCCAGCAGTTTCCGGGAGGGCACTGAAGCTTTCTTT.

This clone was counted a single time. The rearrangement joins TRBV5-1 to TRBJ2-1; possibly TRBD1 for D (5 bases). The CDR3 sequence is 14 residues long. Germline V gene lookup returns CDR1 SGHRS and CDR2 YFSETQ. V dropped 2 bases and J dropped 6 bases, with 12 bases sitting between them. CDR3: CASSFSGFGNEQFF. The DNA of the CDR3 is TGCGCCAGCAGCTTCTCAGGGTTCGGCAATGAGCAGTTCTTC.

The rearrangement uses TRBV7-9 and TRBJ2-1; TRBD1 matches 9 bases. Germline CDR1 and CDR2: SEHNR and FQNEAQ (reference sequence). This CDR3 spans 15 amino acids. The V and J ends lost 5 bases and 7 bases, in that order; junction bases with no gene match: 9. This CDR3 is CASSGHGQGRNEQFF. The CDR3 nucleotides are TGTGCCAGCAGCGGACATGGACAGGGGAGGAATGAGCAGTTCTTC.

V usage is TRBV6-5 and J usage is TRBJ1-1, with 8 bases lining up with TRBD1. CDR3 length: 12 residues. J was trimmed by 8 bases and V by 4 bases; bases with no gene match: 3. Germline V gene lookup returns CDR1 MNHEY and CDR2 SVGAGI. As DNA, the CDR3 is TGTGCCAGCAGTTGGACAGGGCGGGAAGCTTTCTTT. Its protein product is CASSWTGREAFF.

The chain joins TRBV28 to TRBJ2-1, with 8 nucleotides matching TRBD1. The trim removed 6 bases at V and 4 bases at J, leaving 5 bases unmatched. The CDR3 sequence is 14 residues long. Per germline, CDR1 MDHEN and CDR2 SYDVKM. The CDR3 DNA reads TGTGCCAGCAGCCTGACAGGGGCATACAATGAGCAGTTCTTC. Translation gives CASSLTGAYNEQFF.

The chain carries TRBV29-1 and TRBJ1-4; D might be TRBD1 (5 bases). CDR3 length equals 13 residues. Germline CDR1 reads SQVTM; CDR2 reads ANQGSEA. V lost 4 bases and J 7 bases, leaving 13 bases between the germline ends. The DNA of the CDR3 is TGCAGCGTTGCGGAGGGGTGGGGTGAAAAACTGTTTTTT. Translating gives CSVAEGWGEKLFF.

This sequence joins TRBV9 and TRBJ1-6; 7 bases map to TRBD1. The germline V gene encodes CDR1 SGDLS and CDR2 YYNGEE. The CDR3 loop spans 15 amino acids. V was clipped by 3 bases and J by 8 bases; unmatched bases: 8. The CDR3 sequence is CASSDEDRVDSPLHF. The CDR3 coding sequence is TGTGCCAGCAGCGATGAAGACAGGGTGGATTCACCCCTCCACTTT. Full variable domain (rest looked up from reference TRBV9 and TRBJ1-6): DSGVTQTPKHLITATGQRVTLRCSPRSGDLSVYWYQQSLDQGLQFLIQYYNGEERAKGNILERFSAQQFPDLHSELNLSSLELGDSALYFCASSDEDRVDSPLHFGNGTRLTVT.

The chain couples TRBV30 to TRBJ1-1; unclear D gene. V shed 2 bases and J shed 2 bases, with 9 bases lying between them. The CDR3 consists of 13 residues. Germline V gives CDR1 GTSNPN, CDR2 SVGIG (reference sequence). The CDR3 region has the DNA TGTGCCTGGAGTCTCCGGTACAACACTGAAGCTTTCTTT. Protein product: CAWSLRYNTEAFF.

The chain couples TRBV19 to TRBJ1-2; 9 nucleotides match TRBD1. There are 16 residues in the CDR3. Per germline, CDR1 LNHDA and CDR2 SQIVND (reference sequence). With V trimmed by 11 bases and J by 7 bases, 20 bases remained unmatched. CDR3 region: CALGPGQGRTEGGYTF. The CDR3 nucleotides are TGTGCCCTCGGGCCGGGACAGGGTCGGACGGAGGGTGGCTACACCTTC.